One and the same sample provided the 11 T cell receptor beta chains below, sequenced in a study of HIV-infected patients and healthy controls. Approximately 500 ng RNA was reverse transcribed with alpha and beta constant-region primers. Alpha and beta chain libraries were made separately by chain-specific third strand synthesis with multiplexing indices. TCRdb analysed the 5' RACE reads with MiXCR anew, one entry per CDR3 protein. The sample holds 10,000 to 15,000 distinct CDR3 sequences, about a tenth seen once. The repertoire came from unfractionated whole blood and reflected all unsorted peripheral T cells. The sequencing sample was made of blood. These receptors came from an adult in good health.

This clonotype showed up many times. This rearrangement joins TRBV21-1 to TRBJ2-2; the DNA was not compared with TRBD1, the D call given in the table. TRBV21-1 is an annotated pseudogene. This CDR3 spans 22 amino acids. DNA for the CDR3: TGTGCCAGCAGCATACCTCAAAAGGCCCCATCCACGAGGTTCGCGAACACCGGGGAGCTGTTTTTT. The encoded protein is CASSIPQKAPSTRFANTGELFF.

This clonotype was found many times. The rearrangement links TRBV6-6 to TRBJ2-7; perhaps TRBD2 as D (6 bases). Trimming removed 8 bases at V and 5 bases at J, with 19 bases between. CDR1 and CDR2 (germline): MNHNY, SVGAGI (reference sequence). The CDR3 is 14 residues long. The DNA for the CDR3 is TGTGCCAGCTCGGGACTGCCGCTCGGGGACGAGCAGTACTTC. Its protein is CASSGLPLGDEQYF.

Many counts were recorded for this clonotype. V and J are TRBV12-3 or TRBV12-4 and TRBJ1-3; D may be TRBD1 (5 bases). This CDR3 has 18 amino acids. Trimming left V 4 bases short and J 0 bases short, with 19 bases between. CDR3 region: CASSSLLSRVNSGNTIYF. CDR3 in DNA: TGTGCCAGCAGTTCCCTCCTGAGCAGGGTAAACTCTGGAAACACCATATATTTT.

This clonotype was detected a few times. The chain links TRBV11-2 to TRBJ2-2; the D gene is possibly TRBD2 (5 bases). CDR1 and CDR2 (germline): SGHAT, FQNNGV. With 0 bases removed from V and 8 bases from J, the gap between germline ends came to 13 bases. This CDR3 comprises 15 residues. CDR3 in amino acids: CASSLEPWSGGELFF. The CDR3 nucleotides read TGTGCCAGCAGCTTAGAGCCCTGGAGCGGAGGGGAGCTGTTTTTT.

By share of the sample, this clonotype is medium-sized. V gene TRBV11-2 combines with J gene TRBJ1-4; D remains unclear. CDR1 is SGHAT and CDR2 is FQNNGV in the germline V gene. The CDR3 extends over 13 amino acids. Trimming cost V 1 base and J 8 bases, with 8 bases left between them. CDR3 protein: CASSLVIYEKLFF. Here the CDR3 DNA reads TGTGCCAGCAGCTTAGTCATATACGAAAAACTGTTTTTT.

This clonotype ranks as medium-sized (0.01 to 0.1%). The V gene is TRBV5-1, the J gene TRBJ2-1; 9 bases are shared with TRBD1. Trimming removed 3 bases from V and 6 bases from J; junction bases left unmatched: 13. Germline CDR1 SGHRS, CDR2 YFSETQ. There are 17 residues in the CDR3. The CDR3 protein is CASSYYWTGELGNEQFF. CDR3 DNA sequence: TGCGCCAGCAGCTATTACTGGACAGGGGAGTTGGGCAATGAGCAGTTCTTC.

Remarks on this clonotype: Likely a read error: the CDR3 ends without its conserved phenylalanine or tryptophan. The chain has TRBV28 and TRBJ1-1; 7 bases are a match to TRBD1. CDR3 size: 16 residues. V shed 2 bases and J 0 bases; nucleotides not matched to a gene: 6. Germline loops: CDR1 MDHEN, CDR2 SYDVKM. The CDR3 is CASSLQGGTMNTEAFS. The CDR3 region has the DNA TGTGCCAGCAGTTTACAGGGGGGTACCATGAACACTGAAGCTTTCTCT.

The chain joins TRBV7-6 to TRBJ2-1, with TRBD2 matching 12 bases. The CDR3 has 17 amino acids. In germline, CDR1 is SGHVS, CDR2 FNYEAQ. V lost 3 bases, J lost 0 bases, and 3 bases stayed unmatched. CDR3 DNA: TGTGCCAGCAGCTTTCCGACTAGCGGGGGCTCCTACAATGAGCAGTTCTTC. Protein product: CASSFPTSGGSYNEQFF.

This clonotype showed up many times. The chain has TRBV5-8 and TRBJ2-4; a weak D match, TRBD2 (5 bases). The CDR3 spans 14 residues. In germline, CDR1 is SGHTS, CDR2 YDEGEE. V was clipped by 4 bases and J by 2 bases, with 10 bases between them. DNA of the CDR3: TGTGCCAGCAGCCGGAGGATCCCCAAAAACATTCAGTACTTC. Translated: CASSRRIPKNIQYF.

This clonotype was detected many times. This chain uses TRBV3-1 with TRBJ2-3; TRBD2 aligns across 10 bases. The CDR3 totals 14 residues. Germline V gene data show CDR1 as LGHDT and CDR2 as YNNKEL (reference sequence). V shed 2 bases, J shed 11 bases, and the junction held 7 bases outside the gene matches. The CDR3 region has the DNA TGTGCCAGCAGCCAATTGGAAGGGACTAGCGTGCAGTATTTT. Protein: CASSQLEGTSVQYF.

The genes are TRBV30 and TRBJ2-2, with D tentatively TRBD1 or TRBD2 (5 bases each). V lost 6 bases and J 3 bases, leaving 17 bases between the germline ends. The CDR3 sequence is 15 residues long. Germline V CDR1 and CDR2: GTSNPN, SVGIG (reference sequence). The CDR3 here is CACAPGRGHTGELFF. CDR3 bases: TGTGCCTGCGCGCCAGGGAGAGGGCACACCGGGGAGCTGTTTTTT.